This T cell receptor (beta chain) was identified during a study of blood T cell repertoires in COVID-19. This clone was seen a single time. The junction had 6 bases not matched to a gene; V was cut back by 6 bases and J by 5 bases. The CDR3 runs to 13 residues. CDR1 KGHSH and CDR2 LQKENI come from the germline V gene. TCRdb keeps only in-frame clones here, not all; method: immunoSEQ multiplex PCR. The sample lists roughly 200,000 clones, roughly four fifths occurring once. The chain recombines TRBV18 with TRBJ1-1, with 7 nucleotides matching TRBD1. The origin of this receptor is a man in his forties or fifties who had recovered from COVID-19. The sequencing input was peripheral blood. The CDR3 bases are TGTGCCAGCTCTCAAACAGGGGATACTGAAGCTTTCTTT. Translating gives CASSQTGDTEAFF.